The T cell receptor beta chain under discussion was sequenced for a study of T cell changes during pregnancy in multiple sclerosis. TCRdb's copy holds only in-frame clones and misses some; the assay was immunoSEQ multiplex PCR. The table has under 55,000 clones, approximately 90% seen once. Germline CDR1 is SGHTA and CDR2 is FQGNSA. The CDR3 covers 15 residues. The V and J ends lost 4 bases and 4 bases respectively, with 16 bases between them. This clonotype was obtained from a female donor with multiple sclerosis, enrolled in a pregnancy study. This sequence joins TRBV7-2 and TRBJ2-5; D is ambiguous. Sequenced sample: PBMCs (not recorded whether the cells were cultured). CDR3 sequence reads: CASSSIFLGSETQYF. The CDR3 DNA follows: TGTGCCAGCAGCTCTATCTTTCTGGGGTCAGAGACCCAGTACTTC.